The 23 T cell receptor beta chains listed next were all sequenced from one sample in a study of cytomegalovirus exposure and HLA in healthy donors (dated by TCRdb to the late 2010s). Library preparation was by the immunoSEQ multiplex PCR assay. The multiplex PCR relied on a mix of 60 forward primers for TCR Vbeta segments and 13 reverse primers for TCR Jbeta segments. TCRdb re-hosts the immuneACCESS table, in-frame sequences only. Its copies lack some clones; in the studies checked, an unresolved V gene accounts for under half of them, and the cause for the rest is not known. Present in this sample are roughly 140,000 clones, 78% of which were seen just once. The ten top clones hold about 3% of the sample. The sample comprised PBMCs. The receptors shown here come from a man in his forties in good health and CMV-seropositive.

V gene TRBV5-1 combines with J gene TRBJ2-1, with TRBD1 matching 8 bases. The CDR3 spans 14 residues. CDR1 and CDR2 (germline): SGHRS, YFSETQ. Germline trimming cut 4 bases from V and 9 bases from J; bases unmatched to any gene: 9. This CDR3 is CASSPAGTGGEQFF. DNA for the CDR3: TGCGCCAGCAGCCCCGCCGGGACAGGAGGTGAGCAGTTCTTC.

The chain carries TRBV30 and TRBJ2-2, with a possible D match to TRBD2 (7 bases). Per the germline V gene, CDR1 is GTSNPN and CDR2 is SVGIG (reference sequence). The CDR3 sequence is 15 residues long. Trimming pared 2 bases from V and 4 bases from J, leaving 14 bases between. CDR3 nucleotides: TGTGCCTGGAGTAGGGGGGGCCTGGGCACCGGGGAGCTGTTTTTT. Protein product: CAWSRGGLGTGELFF.

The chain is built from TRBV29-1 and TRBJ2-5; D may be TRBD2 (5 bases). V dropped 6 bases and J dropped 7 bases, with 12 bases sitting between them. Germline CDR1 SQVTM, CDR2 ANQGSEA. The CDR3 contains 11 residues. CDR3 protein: CSVGPAGTQYF. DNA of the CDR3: TGCAGCGTAGGCCCGGCGGGGACCCAGTACTTC.

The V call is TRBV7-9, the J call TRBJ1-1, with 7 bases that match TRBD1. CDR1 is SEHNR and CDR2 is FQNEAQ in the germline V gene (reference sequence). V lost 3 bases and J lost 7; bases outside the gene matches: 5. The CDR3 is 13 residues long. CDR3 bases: TGTGCCAGCAGCTTTAGGGACAGCCATGAAGCTTTCTTT. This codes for CASSFRDSHEAFF. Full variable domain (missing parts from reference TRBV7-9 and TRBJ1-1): DTGVSQNPRHKITKRGQNVTFRCDPISEHNRLYWYRQTLGQGPEFLTYFQNEAQLEKSRLLSDRFSAERPKGSFSTLEIQRTEQGDSAMYLCASSFRDSHEAFFGQGTRLTVV.

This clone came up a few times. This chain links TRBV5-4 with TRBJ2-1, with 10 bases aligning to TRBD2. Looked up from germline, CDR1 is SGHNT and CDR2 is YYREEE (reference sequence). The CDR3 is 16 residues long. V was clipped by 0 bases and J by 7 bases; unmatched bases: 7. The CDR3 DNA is TGTGCCAGCAGCTTGGCGCTAGCGGGAGCTATGAATGAGCAGTTCTTC. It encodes CASSLALAGAMNEQFF.

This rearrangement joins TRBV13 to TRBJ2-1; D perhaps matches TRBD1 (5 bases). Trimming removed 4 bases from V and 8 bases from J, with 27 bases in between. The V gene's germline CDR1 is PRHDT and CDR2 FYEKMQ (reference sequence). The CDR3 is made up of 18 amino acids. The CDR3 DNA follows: TGTGCCAGCAGCTCAAGGCCCTTCAGGGTTATCCCCAGCGATGAGCAGTTCTTC. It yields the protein CASSSRPFRVIPSDEQFF.

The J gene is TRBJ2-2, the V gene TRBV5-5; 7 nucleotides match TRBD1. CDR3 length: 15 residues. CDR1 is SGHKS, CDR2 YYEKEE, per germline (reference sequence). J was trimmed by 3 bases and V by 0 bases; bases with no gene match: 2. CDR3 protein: CASSLAGQYTGELFF. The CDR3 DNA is TGTGCCAGCAGCTTGGCGGGACAGTACACCGGGGAGCTGTTTTTT.

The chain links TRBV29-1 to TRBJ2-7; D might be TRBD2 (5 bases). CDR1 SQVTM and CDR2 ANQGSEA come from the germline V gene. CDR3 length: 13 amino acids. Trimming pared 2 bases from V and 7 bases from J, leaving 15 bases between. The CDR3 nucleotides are TGCAGCGTTGAACTTACTTTGGGAGAGGAGCAGTACTTC. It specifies CSVELTLGEEQYF.

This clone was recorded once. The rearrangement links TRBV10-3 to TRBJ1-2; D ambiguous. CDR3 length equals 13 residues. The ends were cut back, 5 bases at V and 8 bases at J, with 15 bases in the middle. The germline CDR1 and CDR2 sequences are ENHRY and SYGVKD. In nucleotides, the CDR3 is TGTGCCATCAGTTCCCCCCAAGCGGCAGGCTACACCTTC. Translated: CAISSPQAAGYTF.

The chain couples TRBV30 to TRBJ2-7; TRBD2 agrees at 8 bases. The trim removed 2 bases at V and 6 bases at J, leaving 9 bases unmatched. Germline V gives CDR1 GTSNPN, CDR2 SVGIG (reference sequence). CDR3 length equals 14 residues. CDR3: CAWSRPGGVGEQYF. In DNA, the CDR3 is TGTGCCTGGAGTCGGCCGGGAGGGGTCGGCGAGCAGTACTTC.

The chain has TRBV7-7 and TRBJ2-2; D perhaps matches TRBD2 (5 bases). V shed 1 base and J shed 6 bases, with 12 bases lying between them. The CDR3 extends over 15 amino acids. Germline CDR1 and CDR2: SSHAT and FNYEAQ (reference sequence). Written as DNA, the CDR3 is TGTGCCAGCAGCTTAGAGGCCTGGACTTCCGGGGAGCTGTTTTTT. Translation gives CASSLEAWTSGELFF.

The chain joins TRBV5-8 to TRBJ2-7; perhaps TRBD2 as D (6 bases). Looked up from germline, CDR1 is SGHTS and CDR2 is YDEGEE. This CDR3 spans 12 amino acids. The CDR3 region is CASSLVPGLSRV. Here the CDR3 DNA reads TGTGCCAGCAGCTTGGTTCCGGGACTCTCCAGGGTC.

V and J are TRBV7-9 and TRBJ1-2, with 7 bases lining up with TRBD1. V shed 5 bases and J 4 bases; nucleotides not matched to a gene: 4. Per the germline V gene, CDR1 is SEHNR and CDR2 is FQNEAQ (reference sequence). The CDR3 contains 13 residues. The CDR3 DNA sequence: TGTGCCAGCAGCCCGGGACAGCGCTATGGCTACACCTTC. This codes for CASSPGQRYGYTF.

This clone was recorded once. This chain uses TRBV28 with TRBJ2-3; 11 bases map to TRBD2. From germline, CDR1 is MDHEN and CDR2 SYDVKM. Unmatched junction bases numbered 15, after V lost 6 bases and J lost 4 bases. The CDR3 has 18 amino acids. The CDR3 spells CASSRSSGRSGFADTQYF. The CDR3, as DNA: TGTGCCAGCAGCCGGTCTAGCGGGAGGTCTGGGTTCGCAGATACGCAGTATTTT.

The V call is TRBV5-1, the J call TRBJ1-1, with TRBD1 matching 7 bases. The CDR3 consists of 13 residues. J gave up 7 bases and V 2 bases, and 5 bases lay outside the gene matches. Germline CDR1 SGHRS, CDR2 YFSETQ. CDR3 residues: CASSFFGQVEAFF. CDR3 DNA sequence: TGCGCCAGCAGCTTTTTCGGACAGGTTGAAGCTTTCTTT.

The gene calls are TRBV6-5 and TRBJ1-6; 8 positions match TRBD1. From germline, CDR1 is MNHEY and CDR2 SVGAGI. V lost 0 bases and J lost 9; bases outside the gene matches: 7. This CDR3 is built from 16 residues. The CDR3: CASSYSRQGWVSPLHF. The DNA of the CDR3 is TGTGCCAGCAGTTACTCGCGACAGGGGTGGGTTTCACCCCTCCACTTT.

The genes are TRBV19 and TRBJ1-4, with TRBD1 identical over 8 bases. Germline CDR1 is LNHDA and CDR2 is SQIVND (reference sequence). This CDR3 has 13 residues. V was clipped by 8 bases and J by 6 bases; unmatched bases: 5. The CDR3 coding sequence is TGTGCCAGTTCGACAGGGGCCCATGAAAAACTGTTTTTT. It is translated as CASSTGAHEKLFF.

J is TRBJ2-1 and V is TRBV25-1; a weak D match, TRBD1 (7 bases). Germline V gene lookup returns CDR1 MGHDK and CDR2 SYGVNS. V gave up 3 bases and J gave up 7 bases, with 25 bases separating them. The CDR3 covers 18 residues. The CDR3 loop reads CASSDLSPDRDLVNEQFF. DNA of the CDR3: TGTGCCAGCAGTGATCTATCCCCCGACAGGGACTTGGTGAATGAGCAGTTCTTC. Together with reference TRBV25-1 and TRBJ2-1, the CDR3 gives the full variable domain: EADIYQTPRYLVIGTGKKITLECSQTMGHDKMYWYQQDPGMELHLIHYSYGVNSTEKGDLSSESTVSRIRTEHFPLTLESARPSHTSQYLCASSDLSPDRDLVNEQFFGPGTRLTVL.

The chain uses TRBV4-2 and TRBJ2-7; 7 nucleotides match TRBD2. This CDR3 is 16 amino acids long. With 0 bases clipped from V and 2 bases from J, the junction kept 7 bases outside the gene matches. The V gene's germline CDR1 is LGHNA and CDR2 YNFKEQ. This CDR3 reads CASSQDTLAEAYEQYF. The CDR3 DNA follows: TGTGCCAGCAGCCAAGATACTCTAGCGGAGGCCTACGAGCAGTACTTC.

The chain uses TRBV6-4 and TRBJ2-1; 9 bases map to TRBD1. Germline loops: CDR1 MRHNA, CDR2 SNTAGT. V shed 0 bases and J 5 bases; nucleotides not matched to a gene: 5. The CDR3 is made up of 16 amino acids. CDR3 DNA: TGTGCCAGCAGTGACTCGCCCGGGACAGGGCACAATGAGCAGTTCTTC. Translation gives CASSDSPGTGHNEQFF.

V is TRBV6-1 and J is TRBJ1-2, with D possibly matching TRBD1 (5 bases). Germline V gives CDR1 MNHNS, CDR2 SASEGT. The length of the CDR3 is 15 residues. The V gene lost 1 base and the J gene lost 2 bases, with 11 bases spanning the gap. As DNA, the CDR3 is TGTGCCAGCAGTGAAGATATGGGGGGAAACTATGGCTACACCTTC. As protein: CASSEDMGGNYGYTF.

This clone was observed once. CDR3 DNA sequence: TGTGCCAGCAGTAGACCTCATACCGGGACAGAGATCTTTGAAGCTTTCTTT. Amino acids: CASSRPHTGTEIFEAFF. The J gene is TRBJ1-1, the V gene TRBV2, with 7 bases that match TRBD1. Germline V CDR1 and CDR2: SNHLY, FYNNEI. The J segment lost 7 bases and the V segment lost 5 bases, leaving 19 bases of the junction unmatched. The length of the CDR3 is 17 residues.

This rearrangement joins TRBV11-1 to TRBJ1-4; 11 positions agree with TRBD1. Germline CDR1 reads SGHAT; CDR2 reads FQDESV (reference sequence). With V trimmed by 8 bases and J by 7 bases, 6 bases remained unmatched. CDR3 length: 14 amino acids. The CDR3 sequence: CASGSGTGGEKLFF. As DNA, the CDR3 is TGTGCCAGCGGATCCGGGACAGGGGGTGAAAAACTGTTTTTT.